Shown below are 2 T cell receptor beta chains from a single sample sequenced in a study of T cell responses to AZD1222 COVID-19 vaccine. Here immunoSEQ multiplex PCR was the method, and the copy in TCRdb shows in-frame clones only, minus some. The table shows under 150,000 clones, with 92% occurring only once. The sequences come from peripheral blood, collected 28 days after the second AZD1222 dose. All receptors derive from an adult who received the AZD1222 COVID-19 vaccine.

This chain links TRBV7-2 with TRBJ2-2; the D gene is possibly TRBD1 (6 bases). The CDR3 covers 15 residues. Trimming left V 6 bases short and J 0 bases short, with 11 bases between. From germline, CDR1 is SGHTA and CDR2 FQGNSA. The CDR3 loop reads CASSPGTTNTGELFF. The CDR3 coding sequence is TGTGCCAGCAGTCCCGGGACAACGAACACCGGGGAGCTGTTTTTT. Looking up the rest from reference TRBV7-2 and TRBJ2-2 gives the full variable domain: GAGVSQSPSNKVTEKGKDVELRCDPISGHTALYWYRQSLGQGLEFLIYFQGNSAPDKSGLPSDRFSAERTGGSVSTLTIQRTQQEDSAVYLCASSPGTTNTGELFFGEGSRLTVL.

In regard to this clone: An end of the junction differs from the germline gene, which may be a read error. J is TRBJ1-1 and V is TRBV11-3, with D possibly TRBD1 on 5 matching bases. Germline V gene data show CDR1 as SGHNT and CDR2 as YENEEA. The CDR3 contains 13 residues. CDR3 bases: TGTGCCAGCAGCTTAGATCGGGGGGGAGGTCGGATCTTT. Translated: CASSLDRGGGRIF.